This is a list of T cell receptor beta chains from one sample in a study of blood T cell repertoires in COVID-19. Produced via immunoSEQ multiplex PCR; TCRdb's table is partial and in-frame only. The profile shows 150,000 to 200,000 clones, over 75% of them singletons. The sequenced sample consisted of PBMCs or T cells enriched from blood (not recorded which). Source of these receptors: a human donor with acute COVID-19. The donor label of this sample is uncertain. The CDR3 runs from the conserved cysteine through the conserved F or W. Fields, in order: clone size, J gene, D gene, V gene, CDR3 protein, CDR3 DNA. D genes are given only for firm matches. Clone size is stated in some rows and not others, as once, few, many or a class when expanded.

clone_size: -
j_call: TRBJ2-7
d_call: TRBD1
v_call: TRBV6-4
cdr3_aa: CASRGQGSYEQYF
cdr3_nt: TGTGCCAGCAGAGGACAGGGGTCCTACGAGCAGTACTTC

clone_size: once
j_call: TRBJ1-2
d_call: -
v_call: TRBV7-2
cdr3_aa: CASSKQGGDYGYTF
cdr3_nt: TGTGCCAGCAGCAAACAGGGTGGGGACTATGGCTACACCTTC

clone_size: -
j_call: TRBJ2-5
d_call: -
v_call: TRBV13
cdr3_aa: CASSSGTNQQETQYF
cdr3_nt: TGTGCCAGCAGCTCCGGGACAAACCAGCAAGAGACCCAGTACTTC

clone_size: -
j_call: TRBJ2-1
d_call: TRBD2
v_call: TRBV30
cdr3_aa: CAWSDSGGASEQFF
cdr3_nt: TGTGCCTGGAGTGATAGCGGGGGGGCCAGTGAGCAGTTCTTC

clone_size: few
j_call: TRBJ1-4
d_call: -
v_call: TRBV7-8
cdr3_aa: CASSLAGQHEKLFF
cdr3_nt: TGTGCCAGCAGCTTAGCTGGGCAGCATGAAAAACTGTTTTTT

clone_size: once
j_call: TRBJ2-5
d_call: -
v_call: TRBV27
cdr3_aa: CASSLTVGETQYF
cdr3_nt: TGTGCCAGCAGTCTGACAGTTGGGGAGACCCAGTACTTC

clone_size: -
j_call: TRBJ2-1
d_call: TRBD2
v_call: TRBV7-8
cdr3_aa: CASSYISGGGDEQFF
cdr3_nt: TGTGCCAGCAGCTATATTAGCGGGGGGGGAGATGAGCAGTTCTTC

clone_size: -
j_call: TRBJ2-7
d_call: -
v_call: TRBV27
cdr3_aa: CASSKGGVPYEQYF
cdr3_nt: TGTGCCAGCAGTAAAGGAGGGGTCCCCTACGAGCAGTACTTC

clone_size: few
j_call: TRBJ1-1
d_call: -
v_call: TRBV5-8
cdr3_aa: CASSLAGTDTEAFF
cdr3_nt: TGTGCCAGCAGCTTGGCGGGAACGGACACTGAAGCTTTCTTT

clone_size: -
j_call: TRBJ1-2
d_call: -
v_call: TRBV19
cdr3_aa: CASSTQDYGYTF
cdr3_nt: TGTGCCAGTAGTACACAGGACTATGGCTACACCTTC

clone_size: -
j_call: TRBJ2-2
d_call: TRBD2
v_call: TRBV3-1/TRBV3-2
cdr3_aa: CASSQGLAGPYGGELFF
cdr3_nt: TGTGCCAGCAGCCAAGGGCTAGCGGGTCCGTATGGCGGGGAGCTGTTTTTT

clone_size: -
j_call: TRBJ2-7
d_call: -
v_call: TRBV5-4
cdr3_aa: CASSLRGAGTNTYEQYF
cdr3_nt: TGTGCCAGCAGCTTGCGCGGGGCCGGCACGAACACCTACGAGCAGTACTTC

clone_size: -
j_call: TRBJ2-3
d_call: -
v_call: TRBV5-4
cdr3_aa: CASRSFGVTDTQYF
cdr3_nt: TGTGCCAGCAGGAGTTTCGGGGTCACAGATACGCAGTATTTT

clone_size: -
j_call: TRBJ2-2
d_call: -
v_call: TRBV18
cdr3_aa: CASSEQGSSTGELFF
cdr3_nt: TGTGCCAGCTCGGAACAGGGCAGTTCCACCGGGGAGCTGTTTTTT

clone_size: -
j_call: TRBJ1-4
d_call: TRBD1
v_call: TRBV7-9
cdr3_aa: CASSLRTGIDHEKLFF
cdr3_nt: TGTGCCAGCAGCTTAAGGACAGGGATCGACCATGAAAAACTGTTTTTT

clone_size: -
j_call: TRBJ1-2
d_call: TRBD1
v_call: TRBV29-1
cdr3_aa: CSVEAGSDRANYGYTF
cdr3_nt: TGCAGCGTTGAAGCGGGGTCGGACAGGGCTAACTATGGCTACACCTTC

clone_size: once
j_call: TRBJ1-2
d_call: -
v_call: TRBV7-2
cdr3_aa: CASSLAPGRAGRGYGYTF
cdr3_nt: TGTGCCAGCAGCTTAGCGCCAGGACGTGCCGGGAGGGGGTATGGCTACACCTTC

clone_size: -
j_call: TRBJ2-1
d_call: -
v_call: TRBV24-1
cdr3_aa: CATSARSSYNEQFF
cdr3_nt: TGTGCCACCAGTGCCCGGAGCTCCTACAATGAGCAGTTCTTC

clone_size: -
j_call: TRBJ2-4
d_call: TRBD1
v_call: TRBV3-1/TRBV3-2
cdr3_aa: CASSLGQGQNIQYF
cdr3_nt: TGTGCCAGCAGCCTCGGACAGGGGCAAAACATTCAGTACTTC

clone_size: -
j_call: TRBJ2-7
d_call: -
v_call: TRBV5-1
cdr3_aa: CASSFGLAKTYEQYF
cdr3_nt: TGCGCCAGCAGCTTTGGGCTAGCAAAAACCTACGAGCAGTACTTC

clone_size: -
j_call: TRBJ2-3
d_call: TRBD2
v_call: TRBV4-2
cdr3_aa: CASSQELSLAVAHTDTQYF
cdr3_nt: TGTGCCAGCAGCCAAGAATTGTCACTAGCGGTCGCCCATACAGATACGCAGTATTTT

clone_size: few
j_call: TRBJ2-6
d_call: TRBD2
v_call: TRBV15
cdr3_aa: CATSEAASGVSGANVLTF
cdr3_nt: TGTGCCACCTCCGAAGCGGCTAGCGGAGTCTCTGGGGCCAACGTCCTGACTTTC

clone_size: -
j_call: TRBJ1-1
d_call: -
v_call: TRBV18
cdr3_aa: CASSLQERDTEAFF
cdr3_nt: TGTGCCAGCTCACTGCAGGAGAGGGACACTGAAGCTTTCTTT

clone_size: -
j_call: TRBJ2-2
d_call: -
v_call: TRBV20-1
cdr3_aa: CSASKGGGTGELFF
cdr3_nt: TGCAGTGCTAGTAAGGGGGGGGGCACCGGGGAGCTGTTTTTT

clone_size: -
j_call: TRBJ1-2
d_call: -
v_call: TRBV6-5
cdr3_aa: CASSYDRLDGYTF
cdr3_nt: TGTGCCAGCAGTTACGACAGGCTGGATGGCTACACCTTC

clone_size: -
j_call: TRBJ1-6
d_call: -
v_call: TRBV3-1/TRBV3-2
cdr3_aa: CASSPRGGVYNSPLHF
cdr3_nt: TGTGCCAGCAGCCCACGGGGAGGGGTCTATAATTCACCCCTCCACTTT

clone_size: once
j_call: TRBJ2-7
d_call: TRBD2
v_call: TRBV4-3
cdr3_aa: CASSQGLGGSYEQYF
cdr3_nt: TGCGCCAGCAGCCAGGGCTTGGGGGGGTCCTACGAGCAGTACTTC

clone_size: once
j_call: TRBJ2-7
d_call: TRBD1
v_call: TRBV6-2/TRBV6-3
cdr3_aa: CASSSPPATGFYEQYF
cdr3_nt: TGTGCCAGCAGTTCTCCTCCCGCGACAGGGTTCTACGAGCAGTACTTC

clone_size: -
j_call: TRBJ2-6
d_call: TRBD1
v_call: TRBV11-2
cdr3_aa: CASDRGYSGANVLTF
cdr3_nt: TGTGCCTCCGACAGGGGGTACTCTGGGGCCAACGTCCTGACTTTC

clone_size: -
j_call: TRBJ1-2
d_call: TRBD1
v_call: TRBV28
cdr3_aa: CASSLPGQGVYGYTF
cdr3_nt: TGTGCCAGCAGTTTACCGGGACAGGGGGTCTATGGCTACACCTTC

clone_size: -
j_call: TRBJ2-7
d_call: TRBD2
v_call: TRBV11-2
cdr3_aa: CASSLGTSDLEQYF
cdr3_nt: TGTGCCAGCAGCTTAGGGACTAGCGACCTCGAGCAGTACTTC

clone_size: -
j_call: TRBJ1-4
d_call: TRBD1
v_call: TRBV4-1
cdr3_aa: CASSQPLRGREEKLFF
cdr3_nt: TGCGCCAGCAGCCAACCCCTCAGGGGGCGCGAGGAAAAACTGTTTTTT

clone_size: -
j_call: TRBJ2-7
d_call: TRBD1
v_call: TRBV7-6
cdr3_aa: CASSPRTPDRDEQYF
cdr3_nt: TGTGCCAGCAGCCCCCGCACACCTGACAGGGACGAGCAGTACTTC

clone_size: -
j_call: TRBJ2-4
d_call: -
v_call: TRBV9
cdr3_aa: CASSPSVGANIQYF
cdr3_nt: TGTGCCAGCAGCCCATCGGTGGGGGCAAACATTCAGTACTTC

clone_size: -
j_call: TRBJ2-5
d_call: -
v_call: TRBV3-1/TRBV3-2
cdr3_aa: CASSQDPRYQETQYF
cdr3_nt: TGTGCCAGCAGCCAAGATCCTAGGTACCAAGAGACCCAGTACTTC

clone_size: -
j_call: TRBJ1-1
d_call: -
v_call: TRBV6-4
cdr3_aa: CASSATGQSEAFF
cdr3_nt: TGTGCCAGCAGTGCCACCGGACAGTCTGAAGCTTTCTTT

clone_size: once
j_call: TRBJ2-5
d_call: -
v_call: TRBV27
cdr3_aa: CASSLTPTSGETQYF
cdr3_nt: TGTGCCAGCAGTTTGACCCCCACCTCGGGGGAGACCCAGTACTTC

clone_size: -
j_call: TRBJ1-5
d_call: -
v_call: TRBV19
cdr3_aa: CASSAQTGSNQPQHF
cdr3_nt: TGTGCCAGTAGTGCCCAAACAGGGAGCAATCAGCCCCAGCATTTT

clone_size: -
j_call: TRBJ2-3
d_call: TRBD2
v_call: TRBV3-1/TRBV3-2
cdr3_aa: CASSQRGGGRTDTQYF
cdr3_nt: TGTGCCAGCAGCCAAAGGGGCGGGGGGCGCACAGATACGCAGTATTTT

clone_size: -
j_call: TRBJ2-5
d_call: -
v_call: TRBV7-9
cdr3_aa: CASSLGRALETQYF
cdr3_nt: TGTGCCAGCAGCTTGGGCAGGGCGTTGGAGACCCAGTACTTC

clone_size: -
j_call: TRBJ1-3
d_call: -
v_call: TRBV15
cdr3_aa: CATSREGGTFSGNTIYF
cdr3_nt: TGTGCCACCAGCAGAGAGGGGGGGACATTCTCTGGAAACACCATATATTTT

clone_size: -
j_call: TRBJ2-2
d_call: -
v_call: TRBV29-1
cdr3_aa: CSVVGPGYTGELFF
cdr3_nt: TGCAGCGTTGTTGGGCCAGGGTACACCGGGGAGCTGTTTTTT

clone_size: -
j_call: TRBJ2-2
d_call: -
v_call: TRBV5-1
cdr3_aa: CASSQGRVNTGELFF
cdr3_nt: TGCGCCAGCAGCCAAGGCAGGGTGAACACCGGGGAGCTGTTTTTT

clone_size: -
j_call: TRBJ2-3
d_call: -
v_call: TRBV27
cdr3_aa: CASSFRRQVLSTDTQYF
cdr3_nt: TGTGCCAGCAGTTTTAGGAGACAGGTCCTTAGCACAGATACGCAGTATTTT

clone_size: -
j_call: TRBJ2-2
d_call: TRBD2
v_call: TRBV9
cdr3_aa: CASSVELAGGRNTGELFF
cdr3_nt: TGTGCCAGCAGCGTAGAACTAGCGGGGGGAAGGAACACCGGGGAGCTGTTTTTT

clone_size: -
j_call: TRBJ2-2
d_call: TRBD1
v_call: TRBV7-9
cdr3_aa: CASSFTGGVTGELFF
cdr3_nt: TGTGCCAGCAGCTTTACAGGGGGTGTCACCGGGGAGCTGTTTTTT

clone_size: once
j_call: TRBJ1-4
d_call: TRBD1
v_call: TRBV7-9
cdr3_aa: CASNPMTGGEKLFF
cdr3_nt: TGTGCCAGCAACCCTATGACAGGGGGGGAAAAACTGTTTTTT

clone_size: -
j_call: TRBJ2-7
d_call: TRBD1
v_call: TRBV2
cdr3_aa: CASSRDRGPFYEQYF
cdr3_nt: TGTGCCAGCAGTAGGGACAGGGGCCCTTTCTACGAGCAGTACTTC

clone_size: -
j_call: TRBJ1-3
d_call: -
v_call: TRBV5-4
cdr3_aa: CASSLPQGAGNTIYF
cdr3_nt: TGTGCCAGCAGCTTACCCCAGGGTGCTGGAAACACCATATATTTT

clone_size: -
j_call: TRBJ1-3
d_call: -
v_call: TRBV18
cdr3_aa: CASSPGGSSGNTIYF
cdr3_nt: TGTGCCAGCTCACCTGGAGGCAGCTCTGGAAACACCATATATTTT

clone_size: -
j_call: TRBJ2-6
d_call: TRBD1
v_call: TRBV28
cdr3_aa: CASSTDPQGSGANVLTF
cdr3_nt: TGTGCCAGCAGTACCGATCCACAGGGGTCTGGGGCCAACGTCCTGACTTTC

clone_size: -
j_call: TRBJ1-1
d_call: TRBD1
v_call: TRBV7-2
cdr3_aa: CASSLVGTGNTEAFF
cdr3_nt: TGTGCCAGCAGCTTAGTTGGGACAGGGAACACTGAAGCTTTCTTT

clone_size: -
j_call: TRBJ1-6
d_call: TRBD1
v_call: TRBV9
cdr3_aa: CASSPSGQGLYSPLHF
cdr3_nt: TGTGCCAGCAGCCCTTCGGGACAGGGCCTCTATTCACCCCTCCACTTT